A selection of T cell receptor beta chains follows, all from one sample in a study of shared clonotypes between healthy human individuals. The data were produced by immunoSEQ multiplex PCR, yet TCRdb's version contains in-frame clones alone and is incomplete. The sample yields some 2,500,000 clones, approximately 93% seen once. Source material: naive CD4+ T cells from PBMCs. The receptors derive from a young man in good health. Some clones in this sample may be carry-over from other donors' samples. The CDR3 runs from the conserved cysteine through the conserved F or W. The D gene is left open where the match is weak.

.	TRBV7-6	TRBJ1-4	CASSLGGPGEKLFF	TGTGCCAGCAGCTTAGGAGGGCCGGGTGAAAAACTGTTTTTT
.	TRBV28	TRBJ1-5	CASSFRQRNQPQHF	TGTGCCAGCAGTTTCAGACAGCGCAATCAGCCCCAGCATTTT
.	TRBV10-3	TRBJ2-3	CAISDTLVSVADTQYF	TGTGCCATCAGTGATACTTTGGTCAGTGTAGCAGATACGCAGTATTTT
.	TRBV19	TRBJ2-3	CASTSGGLGTDTQYF	.
.	TRBV5-1	TRBJ2-2	CASSLNSRRGDLTGELFF	TGCGCCAGCAGCTTGAATTCCCGGAGGGGAGACTTGACCGGGGAGCTGTTTTTT
TRBD1	TRBV10-1	TRBJ1-2	CASSDTGDGYTF	TGCGCCAGCAGTGATACAGGGGACGGCTACACCTTC
TRBD1	TRBV7-9	TRBJ1-5	CASSLQGDQPQHF	TGTGCCAGCAGCCTACAGGGGGATCAGCCCCAGCATTTT
.	TRBV10-1	TRBJ2-2	CASSPVGSSAARRTGELFF	TGCGCCAGCAGCCCCGTTGGGTCTTCGGCGGCGAGACGCACCGGGGAGCTGTTTTTT
.	TRBV9	TRBJ1-2	CASTPVVQPTYGYTF	TGTGCCAGCACCCCGGTGGTACAACCGACTTATGGCTACACCTTC
.	TRBV7-2	TRBJ1-2	CASSIRTGTNYGYTF	TGTGCCAGCAGCATACGGACCGGGACTAACTATGGCTACACCTTC
TRBD2	TRBV19	TRBJ2-1	CASSIFSSGNEQFF	TGTGCCAGTAGTATATTTTCTAGCGGCAATGAGCAGTTCTTC
.	TRBV7-2	TRBJ1-3	CASSARLPHSGNTIYF	TGTGCCAGCAGCGCTCGCCTCCCGCACTCTGGAAACACCATATATTTT
.	TRBV7-2	TRBJ2-7	CASSLQGYQRGEQYF	TGTGCCAGCAGCTTACAGGGGTATCAGAGGGGGGAGCAGTACTTC
TRBD2	TRBV28	TRBJ2-3	CASSPKRLAGVKVTDTQYF	TGTGCCAGCAGTCCTAAGCGCCTAGCGGGAGTGAAAGTTACAGATACGCAGTATTTT